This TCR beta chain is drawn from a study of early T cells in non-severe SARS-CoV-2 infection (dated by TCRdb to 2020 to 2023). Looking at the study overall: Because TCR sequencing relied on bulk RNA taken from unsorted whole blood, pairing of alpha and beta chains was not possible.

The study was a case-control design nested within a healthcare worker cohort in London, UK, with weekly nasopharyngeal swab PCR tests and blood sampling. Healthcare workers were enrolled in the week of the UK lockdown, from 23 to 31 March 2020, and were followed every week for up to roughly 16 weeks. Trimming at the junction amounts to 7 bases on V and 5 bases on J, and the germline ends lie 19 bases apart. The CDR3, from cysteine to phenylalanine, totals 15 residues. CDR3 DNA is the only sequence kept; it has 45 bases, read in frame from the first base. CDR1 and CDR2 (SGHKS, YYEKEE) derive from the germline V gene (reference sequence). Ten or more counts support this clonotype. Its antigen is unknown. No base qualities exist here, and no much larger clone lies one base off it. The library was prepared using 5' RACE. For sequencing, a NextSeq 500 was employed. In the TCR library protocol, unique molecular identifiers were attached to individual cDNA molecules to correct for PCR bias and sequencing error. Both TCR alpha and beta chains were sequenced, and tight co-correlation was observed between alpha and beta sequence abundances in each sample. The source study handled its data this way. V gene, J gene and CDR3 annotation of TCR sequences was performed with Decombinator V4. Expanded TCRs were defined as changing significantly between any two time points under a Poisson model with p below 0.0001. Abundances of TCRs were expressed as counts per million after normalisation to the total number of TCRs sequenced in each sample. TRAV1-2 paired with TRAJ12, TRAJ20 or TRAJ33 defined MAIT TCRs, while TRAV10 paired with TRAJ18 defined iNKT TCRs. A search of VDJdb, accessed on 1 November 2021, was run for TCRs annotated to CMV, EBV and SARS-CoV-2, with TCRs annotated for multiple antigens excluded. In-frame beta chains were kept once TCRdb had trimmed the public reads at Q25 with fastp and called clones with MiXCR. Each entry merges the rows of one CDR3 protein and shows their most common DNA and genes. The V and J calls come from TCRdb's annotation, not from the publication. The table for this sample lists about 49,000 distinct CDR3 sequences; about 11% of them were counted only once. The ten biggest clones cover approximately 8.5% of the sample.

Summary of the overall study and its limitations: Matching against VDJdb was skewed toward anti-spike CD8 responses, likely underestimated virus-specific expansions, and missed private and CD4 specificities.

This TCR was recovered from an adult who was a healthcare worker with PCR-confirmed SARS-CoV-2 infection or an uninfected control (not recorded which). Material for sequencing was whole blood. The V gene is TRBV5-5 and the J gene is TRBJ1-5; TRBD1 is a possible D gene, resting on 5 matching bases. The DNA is TGTGCCAGCGGATTGACGGGGGGAAGCGATCAGCCCCAGCATTTT. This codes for CASGLTGGSDQPQHF.